This T cell receptor (beta chain) was recovered during a study of blood T cell repertoires in COVID-19. Study summary: Acute and convalescent COVID-19 specimens originated in the United States, Italy and Spain. Nucleic acid was either cDNA or gDNA, and it came from T cells, B-cell-depleted T cells, or PBMCs.

Per the original methods: Amplification from reference gene primers served as the basis for estimated nucleated cell counts. Data came from immunoSEQ multiplex PCR; TCRdb stores just in-frame clones and leaves some out. The V and J calls and clone size were taken over from that table, and D and trimming were inferred from the DNA. The data show 50,000 or so clones, around 90% seen once. The CDR3 sequence is 16 residues long. CDR1 SGHVS and CDR2 FQNEAQ come from the germline V gene. After removal of 4 bases from V and 2 bases from J, the junction contained 5 bases not matched to a gene. This receptor was taken from a man between 65 and 85 years old with active COVID-19. The chain is built from TRBV7-8 and TRBJ2-6, with 7 bases matching TRBD2. Source material: peripheral blood. The DNA of the CDR3 is TGTGCCAGCAGCTCCCGGGGGGTCCCTGGGGCCAACGTCCTGACTTTC. Translating gives CASSSRGVPGANVLTF. Supplemented by reference TRBV7-8 and TRBJ2-6, the full variable domain reads GAGVSQSPRYKVAKRGQDVALRCDPISGHVSLFWYQQALGQGPEFLTYFQNEAQLDKSGLPSDRFFAERPEGSVSTLKIQRTQQEDSAVYLCASSSRGVPGANVLTFGAGSRLTVL.